Below are 10 T cell receptor beta chains sequenced from a single sample in a study of long-term antiretroviral therapy in people with HIV. They ran version v3.0 of the immunoSEQ assay at survey level. Clones were sequenced by immunoSEQ multiplex PCR, and TCRdb holds only the in-frame ones, with some missing. Counted here are tens of thousands of clones, nearly 90% occurring once; the ten biggest clones make up around 6.5%. This specimen consisted of unsorted PBMCs, obtained 0.6 years after starting antiretroviral therapy. These receptors all stem from a man between 60 and 75 years old with HIV.

V is TRBV19 and J is TRBJ2-3; 7 nucleotides line up with TRBD2. The CDR3 runs to 15 residues. Germline lookup yields CDR1 LNHDA and CDR2 SQIVND (reference sequence). The J segment lost 0 bases and the V segment lost 4 bases, leaving 4 bases of the junction unmatched. CDR3 sequence reads: CASSKGTISTDTQYF. The CDR3 DNA reads as TGTGCCAGTAGTAAGGGGACTATAAGCACAGATACGCAGTATTTT. Based on the CDR3 plus reference TRBV19 and TRBJ2-3, the full variable domain is DGGITQSPKYLFRKEGQNVTLSCEQNLNHDAMYWYRQDPGQGLRLIYYSQIVNDFQKGDIAEGYSVSREKKESFPLTVTSAQKNPTAFYLCASSKGTISTDTQYFGPGTRLTVL.

The V call is TRBV7-9, the J call TRBJ2-5; the D gene is possibly TRBD2 (7 bases). Germline CDR1 and CDR2: SEHNR and FQNEAQ (reference sequence). V was pared by 1 base and J by 5 bases, with 11 bases between. The CDR3 is 14 residues long. In nucleotides, the CDR3 is TGTGCCAGCAGCTTAGTTGGGGGGGGCGAGACCCAGTACTTC. It specifies CASSLVGGGETQYF.

This chain connects TRBV27 to TRBJ2-3, with D perhaps TRBD1 (6 bases). Trimming shortened V by 0 bases and J by 0 bases, and 10 bases separated the two germline ends. The V gene's germline CDR1 is MNHEY and CDR2 SMNVEV (reference sequence). The CDR3 loop spans 16 amino acids. The CDR3 DNA is TGTGCCAGCAGTTTATCGGGACAATTTAGCACAGATACGCAGTATTTT. Translation gives CASSLSGQFSTDTQYF.

The chain links TRBV5-1 to TRBJ1-1; D remains unclear. The CDR3 spans 14 residues. Germline V gives CDR1 SGHRS, CDR2 YFSETQ. V dropped 4 bases and J dropped 1 base, with 11 bases sitting between them. Here the CDR3 DNA reads TGCGCCAGCAGCCCTAACACGGGGAACACTGAAGCTTTCTTT. This sequence encodes CASSPNTGNTEAFF.

The V and J genes are TRBV28 and TRBJ2-2, with D possibly being TRBD1 (6 bases). The CDR3 loop spans 16 amino acids. The germline V gene has CDR1 MDHEN and CDR2 SYDVKM. Between the trimmed V and J ends, which lost 4 bases and 3 bases, there was a span of 15 bases. This CDR3 reads CASSSGQMRDTGELFF. The DNA of the CDR3 is TGTGCCAGCAGTTCCGGACAGATGAGGGACACCGGGGAGCTGTTTTTT.

The chain joins TRBV19 to TRBJ2-3; 11 bases agree with TRBD2. The ends lost 5 bases at V and 2 bases at J; junction bases unmatched: 12. Germline V lookup: CDR1 LNHDA, CDR2 SQIVND (reference sequence). The CDR3 totals 18 residues. The CDR3 nucleotides are TGTGCCAGTAGTCCACAGCCGGGACTAGCGGAATACACAGATACGCAGTATTTT. This sequence encodes CASSPQPGLAEYTDTQYF.

V and J are TRBV7-2 and TRBJ2-1; 10 nucleotides match TRBD2. The CDR3 is 15 residues long. Unmatched junction bases numbered 3, after V lost 3 bases and J lost 4 bases. Germline assignment: CDR1 SGHTA and CDR2 FQGNSA. CDR3 residues: CASSFSSGSYNEQFF. DNA for the CDR3: TGTGCCAGCAGCTTTTCTAGCGGGAGTTACAATGAGCAGTTCTTC. Supplemented by reference TRBV7-2 and TRBJ2-1, the full variable domain reads GAGVSQSPSNKVTEKGKDVELRCDPISGHTALYWYRQSLGQGLEFLIYFQGNSAPDKSGLPSDRFSAERTGGSVSTLTIQRTQQEDSAVYLCASSFSSGSYNEQFFGPGTRLTVL.

This clone has a single count. This chain uses TRBV27 with TRBJ1-6; possible D gene TRBD1, 5 bases. Germline V gene sequence: CDR1 MNHEY, CDR2 SMNVEV (reference sequence). V lost 3 bases, J lost 4 bases, and 13 bases lay in between. The CDR3 extends over 16 amino acids. The CDR3 DNA is TGTGCCAGCAGTTTCGGGGCTATCAAATATAATTCACCCCTCCACTTT. Translation: CASSFGAIKYNSPLHF.

A remark on this clone: The junction does not match germline at one end; this may be a read error. This sequence joins TRBV18 and TRBJ2-3; D possibly corresponds to TRBD2 (6 bases). This CDR3 contains 15 residues. Germline V gene lookup returns CDR1 KGHSH and CDR2 LQKENI. Written as DNA, the CDR3 is TGTGCCAGCACACCCGGAGGGCTCGGCACAGATACGCAGTATTTT. Amino acid sequence: CASTPGGLGTDTQYF.

This sequence joins TRBV20-1 and TRBJ2-3, with TRBD1 matching over 7 bases. The CDR3 is 11 amino acids. Trimming took 6 bases from V and 5 from J; bases not matched to a gene: 2. Germline V gene sequence: CDR1 DFQATT, CDR2 SNEGSKA (reference sequence). The CDR3 DNA reads TGCAGTGCCCCAGGGGGAGATACGCAGTATTTT. It translates to CSAPGGDTQYF.